A selection of T cell receptor beta chains follows, all from one sample in a study of OX40 agonist ivuxolimab in advanced cancers. Produced via immunoSEQ multiplex PCR; TCRdb's table is partial and in-frame only. Of around 80,000 clones in the sample, about 86% are singletons; the top ten hold 0.8% to 1%. The source was CD4+ or CD8+ T cells sorted from blood, collected in a trial of the OX40 agonist ivuxolimab. The receptors derive from an adult with an advanced solid tumor such as melanoma, head and neck, liver or kidney cancer. CDR3s include the opening cysteine and the closing phenylalanine or tryptophan. The order of the fields is V gene, clone size, D gene, J gene, CDR3 DNA, CDR3 protein. A D gene is named only where the DNA matches it firmly. Size values are once, few and many counts, or a class for expanded clones, and some rows have none.

TRBV5-6,few,-,TRBJ1-2,TGTGCCAGCAGCTCAAACTATGGCTACACCTTC,CASSSNYGYTF
TRBV6-5,-,-,TRBJ2-7,TGTGCCAGCAGTTACTCGATAGCCGAATCCTACGAGCAGTACTTC,CASSYSIAESYEQYF
TRBV6-5,-,-,TRBJ2-7,TGTGCCAGCACCGACGTACGGGGTGACTACGAGCAGTACTTC,CASTDVRGDYEQYF
TRBV19,-,TRBD1,TRBJ1-2,TGTGCCAGTAGTGCGCGGGACAGGCGTCCCACTAACTATGGCTACACCTTC,CASSARDRRPTNYGYTF
TRBV5-1,-,-,TRBJ1-4,TGCGCCAGCAGCTTGGACAGGGAGATTGGAGAAAAACTGTTTTTT,CASSLDREIGEKLFF
TRBV10-3,once,-,TRBJ2-7,TGTGCCATCAGTGAATCTACGTCTGGGTTTGGCGAGCAGTACTTC,CAISESTSGFGEQYF
TRBV19,once,-,TRBJ2-7,TGTGCCAGTAGTATAGAGGGTCGGGGGCCTCTCTACGAGCAGTACTTC,CASSIEGRGPLYEQYF
TRBV2,-,-,TRBJ2-2,TGTGCCAGCAGGGGGATCCTCACCGGGGAGCTGTTTTTT,CASRGILTGELFF
TRBV19,-,-,TRBJ2-5,TGTGCCAGTAAAGGGTGGGCAGGGAGAGGGGAAGAGACCCAGTACTTC,CASKGWAGRGEETQYF
TRBV14,-,-,TRBJ2-7,TGTGCCAGCAGCCAAGATCCAGGGGCCCCCTACGAGCAGTACTTC,CASSQDPGAPYEQYF
TRBV19,-,-,TRBJ2-1,TGTGCCAGTAGTATTATAGGGGGGGCAGATGAGCAGTTCTTC,CASSIIGGADEQFF
TRBV5-5,once,TRBD1,TRBJ2-3,TGTGCCAGCTCCGGGACAGGGGACTATTTCACAGATACGCAGTATTTT,CASSGTGDYFTDTQYF
TRBV5-6,-,TRBD1,TRBJ2-2,TGTGCCAGCAGCTTGCTCACAGGGGCCGGGGAGCTGTTTTTT,CASSLLTGAGELFF
TRBV30,-,-,TRBJ2-7,TGTGCCTGGAGTGGGGACTCAACCTACGAGCAGTACTTC,CAWSGDSTYEQYF
TRBV2,-,-,TRBJ1-1,TGTGCCAGCAGTGAAGGGCTGGGCCTGAACACTGAAGCTTTCTTT,CASSEGLGLNTEAFF